This note documents a single T cell receptor (beta chain) sequence. Antigen: not known. This sample includes further DNA sequences coding for the same CDR3. This CDR3 contains 16 residues. J gave up 1 base and V 1 base, and 2 bases lay outside the gene matches. CDR1 LNHNV and CDR2 YYDKDF come from the germline V gene (reference sequence). These data originate in a study of beta chain features in type 1 diabetes. For the study at large: Examination spanned around 110,000,000 sorted cells from all samples. Study-wide results and limits: A pattern of fewer insertions and more deletions at VDJ junctions was seen in type 1 diabetes patients.

The investigators reverse transcribed all of the isolated RNA, so they sequenced expressed TCRB transcripts. The table came from immunoSEQ multiplex PCR; TCRdb's copy has only in-frame clones and leaves some out. Here the sample spans a few hundred thousand clones, 14% being singletons. Input material: central memory CD4+ T cells from blood. The chain recombines TRBV15 with TRBJ2-2, with 8 bases aligning to TRBD1. This sequence originates from a man aged 30 to 39 in good health. In DNA form, the CDR3 reads TGTGCCACCAGCAGAGGCGGGACAGGGAACACCGGGGAGCTGTTTTTT. Translating it yields CATSRGGTGNTGELFF.